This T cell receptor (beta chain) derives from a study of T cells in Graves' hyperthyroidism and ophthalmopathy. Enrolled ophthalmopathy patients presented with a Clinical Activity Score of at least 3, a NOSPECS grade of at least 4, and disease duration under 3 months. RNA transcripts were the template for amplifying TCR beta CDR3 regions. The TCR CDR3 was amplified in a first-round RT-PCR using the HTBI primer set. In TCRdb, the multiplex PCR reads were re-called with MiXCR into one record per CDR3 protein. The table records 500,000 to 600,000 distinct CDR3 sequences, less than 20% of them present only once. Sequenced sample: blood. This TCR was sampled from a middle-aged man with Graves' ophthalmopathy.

The chain's CDR3 is CASSPDGHTGELFF. In DNA, the CDR3 is TGTGCCAGTAGTCCGGACGGCCACACCGGGGAGCTGTTTTTT. The V call is TRBV19, the J call TRBJ2-2, with D unresolved. The CDR3 runs to 14 residues. Germline-derived CDR1 and CDR2 are LNHDA and SQIVND (reference sequence). V was cut by 5 bases and J by 3 bases, with 10 bases left in between.